These T cell receptor beta chains were read from a single sample in a study of PD-L1 blockade in urothelial cancer. Profiling relied on immunoSEQ multiplex PCR, and the TCRdb table lists in-frame clones only, not all of them. The sample has approximately 120,000 clones; roughly 88% are singletons. This specimen was PBMCs, taken around atezolizumab (anti-PD-L1) treatment. The source is a man aged 50 to 59 with urothelial cancer. CDR3s include the opening cysteine and the closing phenylalanine or tryptophan. The order of the fields is clone size, D gene, J gene, V gene, CDR3 DNA, CDR3 protein. D genes are given only for firm matches. Clone size appears in some rows only: once, few, many, or a class for an expanded clone.

. TRBD2 TRBJ2-5 TRBV5-1 TGCGCCAGCAGCTTGGTCCTGGGAGGGGAGACCCAGTACTTC CASSLVLGGETQYF
. TRBD1 TRBJ1-3 TRBV28 TGTGCCAGCAGCCCTCCGGGACAGGGGACACACACCATATATTTT CASSPPGQGTHTIYF
. TRBD2 TRBJ2-3 TRBV19 TGTGCCAGTAGTAGAGCGGGAGGACGCACAGATACGCAGTATTTT CASSRAGGRTDTQYF
. TRBD1 TRBJ2-6 TRBV28 TGTGCCAGCAGTCGAAGGGACAGACCAAACTCTGGGGCCAACGTCCTGACTTTC CASSRRDRPNSGANVLTF
. TRBD1 TRBJ1-2 TRBV28 TGTGCCAGCAGTTTCGGAGGGGGCGCCGACTATGGCTACACCTTC CASSFGGGADYGYTF
few . TRBJ2-2 TRBV19 TGTGCCAGCTACGGGGAGGAGCTGTTTTTT CASYGEELFF
. . TRBJ2-1 TRBV7-9 TGTGCCAGCAGCTTGTTAGAGAGCTCCTACAATGAGCAGTTCTTC CASSLLESSYNEQFF
. TRBD2 TRBJ2-5 TRBV25-1 TGTGCCAGCGCCCCGGGACTAGCGGCTATAGAGACCCAGTACTTC CASAPGLAAIETQYF
. TRBD2 TRBJ2-7 TRBV9 TGTGCCAGCAGCCCCATAAGGGCTCGCGGGGGTCACGAGCAGTACTTC CASSPIRARGGHEQYF
once TRBD1 TRBJ1-1 TRBV18 TGTGCCAGCTCACCACCGGGGACAGTTAACACTGAAGCTTTCTTT CASSPPGTVNTEAFF
. . TRBJ2-3 TRBV5-4 TGTGCCAGCAGCAGAAGTGGGGGCTCCACAGATACGCAGTATTTT CASSRSGGSTDTQYF
. . TRBJ2-6 TRBV7-2 TGTGCCAGCAGCTTAGAGGGGACACTCGGGGCCAACGTCCTGACTTTC CASSLEGTLGANVLTF
. . TRBJ1-3 TRBV28 TGTGCCAGCAGGTACCCGGGGGGAGGCCGCTCTGGAAACACCATATATTTT CASRYPGGGRSGNTIYF
once . TRBJ1-2 TRBV29-1 TGCAGCGTTGAAAGAGGGGGAGGGTATGGCTACACCTTC CSVERGGGYGYTF
once TRBD2 TRBJ2-1 TRBV5-4 TGTGCCAGCAGCTTGGGCGGGAGCAATTACAATGAGCAGTTCTTC CASSLGGSNYNEQFF
. . TRBJ2-1 TRBV28 TGTGCCAGCAGTTCGACCCAGCGTGGGAGACAGTTCTTC CASSSTQRGRQFF
. TRBD2 TRBJ2-7 TRBV14 TGTGCCAGCAGCCAAGCAGAACCGGGACTAAGCGAGCAGTACTTC CASSQAEPGLSEQYF
. . TRBJ1-5 TRBV2 TGTGCCAGCAGTGAAATATTGGGGGGTAATCAGCCCCAGCATTTT CASSEILGGNQPQHF
. TRBD1 TRBJ2-2 TRBV5-6 TGTGCCAGCAGTCGGGACAGGTTAAACACCGGGGAGCTGTTTTTT CASSRDRLNTGELFF
. TRBD2 TRBJ2-7 TRBV7-2 TGTGCCAGCAGCTTAGGCGGGAGTAGCCACGAGCAGTACTTC CASSLGGSSHEQYF
. . TRBJ2-1 TRBV12-1 TGTGCCAGCACCGTTCCCCTACTTGACAATGAGCAGTTCTTC CASTVPLLDNEQFF
. . TRBJ1-6 TRBV28 TGTGCCAGCAGTTTACCCCATCTCCAGGGTAATAATTCACCCCTCCACTTT CASSLPHLQGNNSPLHF
once . TRBJ2-5 TRBV21-1 TGTGCCAGCAGCAAAGTGGGCTCTCGAGAGACCCAGTACTTC CASSKVGSRETQYF
. TRBD1 TRBJ1-2 TRBV6-4 TGTGCCAGCAGTTCCCGGGACAGGGAGTCCTATGGCTACACCTTC CASSSRDRESYGYTF
. . TRBJ2-7 TRBV19 TGTGCCAGTAGTATTCGGAGGGCCTCAAGCTCCTACGAGCAGTACTTC CASSIRRASSSYEQYF
. TRBD2 TRBJ2-7 TRBV28 TGTGCCAGCAGTTCTGCTAGCGGGAACTACGAGCAGTACTTC CASSSASGNYEQYF
. TRBD2 TRBJ2-3 TRBV11-2 TGTGCCAGCAGGCGGGGGGGTTATGGCGGAAGGCGGCCAGATACGCAGTATTTT CASRRGGYGGRRPDTQYF
. TRBD1 TRBJ1-4 TRBV7-9 TGTGCCAGCGGGGACAGGGGCTCCAAGGGCGAAAAACTGTTTTTT CASGDRGSKGEKLFF
. . TRBJ1-4 TRBV27 TGTGCCAGCAGTCCGGAATTCGGGGTGAGGGCAACTAATGAAAAACTGTTTTTT CASSPEFGVRATNEKLFF
. . TRBJ2-1 TRBV11-2 TGTGCCAGCAGCTTAGATCAGCGAAGGACAGAGATAGCCTACAATGAGCAGTTCTTC CASSLDQRRTEIAYNEQFF
. TRBD2 TRBJ2-1 TRBV9 TGTGCCAGCAGCGTAGCCGTTTTAGCGGGAGGGAATGAGCAGTTCTTC CASSVAVLAGGNEQFF
. . TRBJ2-2 TRBV7-6 TGTGCCAGCAGCTCCTGGGACTCACACGGGGAGCTGTTTTTT CASSSWDSHGELFF
. . TRBJ1-1 TRBV5-5 TGTGCCAGCAGCTTCGAAGCGGGGACTGAAGCTTTCTTT CASSFEAGTEAFF
. TRBD1 TRBJ1-2 TRBV12-5 TGTGCTAGTGGATCGGGACAGGGTAGTACCTATGGCTACACCTTC CASGSGQGSTYGYTF
. TRBD1 TRBJ1-3 TRBV6-1 TGTGCCAGCGCCCGGGACAGGGCTGATAACACCATATATTTT CASARDRADNTIYF
. TRBD2 TRBJ2-3 TRBV7-3 TGTGCCAGCAGCTCGACGTTAGCGGGCCCACTAGATACGCAGTATTTT CASSSTLAGPLDTQYF
. . TRBJ1-1 TRBV6-5 TGTGCCAGCGGTAGGGGCGCGAACACTGAAGCTTTCTTT CASGRGANTEAFF
. TRBD1 TRBJ1-1 TRBV19 TGTGCCAGTAGGCCGCGGACAGGGTTAGACACTGAAGCTTTCTTT CASRPRTGLDTEAFF
. TRBD2 TRBJ2-7 TRBV10-3 TGTGCCGTCGGACTAGCGGGAGTTTACGAGCAGTACTTC CAVGLAGVYEQYF
. TRBD2 TRBJ2-7 TRBV7-3 TGTGCCAGCAGCGCAGGACTAGCGGGAGCCGAGCAGTACTTC CASSAGLAGAEQYF
. . TRBJ2-5 TRBV9 TGTGCCAGCAGCGTAGGCGTCTCCGGGGAGACCCAGTACTTC CASSVGVSGETQYF
. TRBD1 TRBJ1-1 TRBV28 TGTGCCAGCAGTTTGGGACAGATGAACACTGAAGCTTTCTTT CASSLGQMNTEAFF